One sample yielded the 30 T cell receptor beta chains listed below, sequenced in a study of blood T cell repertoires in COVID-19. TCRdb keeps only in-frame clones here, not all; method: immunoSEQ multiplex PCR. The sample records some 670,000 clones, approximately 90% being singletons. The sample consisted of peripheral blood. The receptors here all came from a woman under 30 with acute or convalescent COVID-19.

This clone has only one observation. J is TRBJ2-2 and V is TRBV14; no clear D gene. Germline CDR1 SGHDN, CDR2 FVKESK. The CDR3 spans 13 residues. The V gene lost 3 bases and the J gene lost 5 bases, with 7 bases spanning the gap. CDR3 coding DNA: TGTGCCAGCAGCCAGGTAGAAACCGGGGAGCTGTTTTTT. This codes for CASSQVETGELFF.

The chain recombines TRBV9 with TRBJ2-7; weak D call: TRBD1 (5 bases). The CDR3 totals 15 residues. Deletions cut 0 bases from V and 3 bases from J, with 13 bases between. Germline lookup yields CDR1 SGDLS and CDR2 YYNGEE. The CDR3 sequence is CASSVEGVSLYEQYF. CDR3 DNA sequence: TGTGCCAGCAGCGTAGAAGGGGTCTCCCTCTACGAGCAGTACTTC. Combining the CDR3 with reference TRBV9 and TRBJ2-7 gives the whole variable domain DSGVTQTPKHLITATGQRVTLRCSPRSGDLSVYWYQQSLDQGLQFLIQYYNGEERAKGNILERFSAQQFPDLHSELNLSSLELGDSALYFCASSVEGVSLYEQYFGPGTRLTVT.

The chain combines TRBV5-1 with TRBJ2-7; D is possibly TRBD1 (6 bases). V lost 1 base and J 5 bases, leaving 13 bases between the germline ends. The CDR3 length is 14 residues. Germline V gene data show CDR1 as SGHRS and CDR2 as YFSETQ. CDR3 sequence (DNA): TGCGCCAGCAGCTTGACAGGGATGGTCCACGAGCAGTACTTC. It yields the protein CASSLTGMVHEQYF.

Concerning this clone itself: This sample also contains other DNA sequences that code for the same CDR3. In DNA, the CDR3 is TGCAGCGTTGAAGGGCAGGGAACTAACTATGGCTACACCTTC. This gives the protein CSVEGQGTNYGYTF. The rearrangement joins TRBV29-1 to TRBJ1-2; possible D gene TRBD1, 5 bases. There are 14 residues in the CDR3. Germline V lookup: CDR1 SQVTM, CDR2 ANQGSEA. V shed 1 base and J shed 0 bases, with 9 bases lying between them. The whole variable domain, filled in from reference TRBV29-1 and TRBJ1-2, reads SAVISQKPSRDICQRGTSLTIQCQVDSQVTMMFWYRQQPGQSLTLIATANQGSEATYESGFVIDKFPISRPNLTFSTLTVSNMSPEDSSIYLCSVEGQGTNYGYTFGSGTRLTVV.

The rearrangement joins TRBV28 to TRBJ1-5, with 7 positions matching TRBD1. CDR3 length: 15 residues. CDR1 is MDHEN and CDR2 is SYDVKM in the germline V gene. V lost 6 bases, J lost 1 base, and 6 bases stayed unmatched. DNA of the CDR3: TGTGCCAGCAGAGAGACAGGGTTGAGCAATCAGCCCCAGCATTTT. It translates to CASRETGLSNQPQHF.

The CDR3 here is CASSQRGPGEQYF. For the CDR3, the DNA is TGTGCCAGCAGCCAAAGGGGGCCCGGCGAGCAGTACTTC. The chain uses TRBV3-1 (or the pseudogene TRBV3-2) and TRBJ2-7; TRBD1 matches 7 bases. This CDR3 has 13 amino acids. Germline trimming cut 2 bases from V and 6 bases from J; bases unmatched to any gene: 4. Germline lookup yields CDR1 LGHDT and CDR2 YNNKEL (reference sequence).

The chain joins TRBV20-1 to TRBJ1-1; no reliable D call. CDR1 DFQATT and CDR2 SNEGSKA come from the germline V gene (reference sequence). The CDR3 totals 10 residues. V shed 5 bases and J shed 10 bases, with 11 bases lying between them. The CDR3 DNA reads TGCAGTGCTCAAAGGGAGATAGCTTTCTTT. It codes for CSAQREIAFF.

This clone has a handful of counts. The CDR3, as DNA: TGCGCCAGCAGGGCAGGGACAGATACGCAGTATTTT. It is translated as CASRAGTDTQYF. V is TRBV5-1 and J is TRBJ2-3; maybe TRBD1 (5 bases). CDR1 SGHRS and CDR2 YFSETQ come from the germline V gene. There are 12 residues in the CDR3. V dropped 5 bases and J dropped 3 bases, with 7 bases sitting between them. Full variable domain (rest looked up from reference TRBV5-1 and TRBJ2-3): KAGVTQTPRYLIKTRGQQVTLSCSPISGHRSVSWYQQTPGQGLQFLFEYFSETQRNKGNFPGRFSGRQFSNSRSEMNVSTLELGDSALYLCASRAGTDTQYFGPGTRLTVL.

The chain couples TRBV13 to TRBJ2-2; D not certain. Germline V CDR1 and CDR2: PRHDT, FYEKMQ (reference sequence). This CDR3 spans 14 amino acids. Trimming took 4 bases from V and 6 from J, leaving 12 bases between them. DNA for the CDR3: TGTGCCAGCAGCTACTACATAATGTCCGGGGAGCTGTTTTTT. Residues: CASSYYIMSGELFF. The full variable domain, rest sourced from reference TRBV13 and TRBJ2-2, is AAGVIQSPRHLIKEKRETATLKCYPIPRHDTVYWYQQGPGQDPQFLISFYEKMQSDKGSIPDRFSAQQFSDYHSELNMSSLELGDSALYFCASSYYIMSGELFFGEGSRLTVL.

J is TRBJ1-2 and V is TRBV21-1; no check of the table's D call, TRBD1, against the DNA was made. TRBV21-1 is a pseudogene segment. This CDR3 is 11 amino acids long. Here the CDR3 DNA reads TGTGCCAGCGCCCCAGACTATGGCTACACCTTC. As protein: CASAPDYGYTF.

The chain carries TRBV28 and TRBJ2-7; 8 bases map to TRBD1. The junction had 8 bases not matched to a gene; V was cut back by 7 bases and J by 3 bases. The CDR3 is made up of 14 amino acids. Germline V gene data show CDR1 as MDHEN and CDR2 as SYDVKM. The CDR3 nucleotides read TGTGCCAGCACCAAAGGTGGGACAGGCTACGAGCAGTACTTC. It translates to CASTKGGTGYEQYF.

The CDR3 sequence: CASSPRELSYEQYF. The CDR3 DNA sequence: TGTGCCAGCAGCCCGAGGGAGCTTTCCTACGAGCAGTACTTC. The rearrangement joins TRBV3-1 (or the pseudogene TRBV3-2) to TRBJ2-7; tentatively, D is TRBD2 (5 bases). The ends were cut back, 4 bases at V and 1 base at J, with 11 bases in the middle. This CDR3 has 14 amino acids. The germline V gene encodes CDR1 LGHDT and CDR2 YNNKEL (reference sequence).

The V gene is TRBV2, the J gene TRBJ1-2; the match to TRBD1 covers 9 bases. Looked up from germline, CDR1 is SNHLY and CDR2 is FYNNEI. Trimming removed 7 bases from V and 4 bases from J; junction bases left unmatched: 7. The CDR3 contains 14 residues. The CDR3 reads CASKGTGGIYGYTF. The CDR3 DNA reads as TGTGCCAGCAAAGGCACAGGGGGCATCTATGGCTACACCTTC. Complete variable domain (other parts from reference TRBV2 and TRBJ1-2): EPEVTQTPSHQVTQMGQEVILRCVPISNHLYFYWYRQILGQKVEFLVSFYNNEISEKSEIFDDQFSVERPDGSNFTLKIRSTKLEDSAMYFCASKGTGGIYGYTFGSGTRLTVV.

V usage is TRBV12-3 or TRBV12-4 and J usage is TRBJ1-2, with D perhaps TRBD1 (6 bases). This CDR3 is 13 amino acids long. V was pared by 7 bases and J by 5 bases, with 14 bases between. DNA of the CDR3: TGTGCCAGCACCAAACAGGGATTTTATGGCTACACCTTC. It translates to CASTKQGFYGYTF.

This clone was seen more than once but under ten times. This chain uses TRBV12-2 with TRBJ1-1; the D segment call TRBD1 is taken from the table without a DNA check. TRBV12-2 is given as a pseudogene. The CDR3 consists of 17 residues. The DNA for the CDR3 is TGTGCAAGTCGCTCAAACAGGGAGACGGGGACGGACACTGAAGCTTTCTTT. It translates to CASRSNRETGTDTEAFF.

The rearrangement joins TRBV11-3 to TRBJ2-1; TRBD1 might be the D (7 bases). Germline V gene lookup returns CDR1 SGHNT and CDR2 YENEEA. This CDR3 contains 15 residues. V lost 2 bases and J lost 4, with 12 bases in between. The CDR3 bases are TGTGCCAGCAGCTTAACGGGGGACAGTTACAATGAGCAGTTCTTC. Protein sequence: CASSLTGDSYNEQFF.

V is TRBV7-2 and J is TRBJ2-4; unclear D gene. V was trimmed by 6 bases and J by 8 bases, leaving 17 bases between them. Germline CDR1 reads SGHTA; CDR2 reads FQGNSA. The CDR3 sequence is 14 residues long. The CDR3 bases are TGTGCCAGCAGTCCTCTGCCGCGGTTTGACATTCAGTACTTC. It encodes CASSPLPRFDIQYF. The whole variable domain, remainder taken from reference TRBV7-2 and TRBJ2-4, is GAGVSQSPSNKVTEKGKDVELRCDPISGHTALYWYRQSLGQGLEFLIYFQGNSAPDKSGLPSDRFSAERTGGSVSTLTIQRTQQEDSAVYLCASSPLPRFDIQYFGAGTRLSVL.

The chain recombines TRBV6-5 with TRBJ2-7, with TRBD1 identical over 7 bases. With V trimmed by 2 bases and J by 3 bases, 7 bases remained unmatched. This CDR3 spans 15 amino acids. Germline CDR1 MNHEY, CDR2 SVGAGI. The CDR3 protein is CASSYKGQRSYEQYF. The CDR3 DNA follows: TGTGCCAGCAGTTACAAGGGACAGAGAAGCTACGAGCAGTACTTC.

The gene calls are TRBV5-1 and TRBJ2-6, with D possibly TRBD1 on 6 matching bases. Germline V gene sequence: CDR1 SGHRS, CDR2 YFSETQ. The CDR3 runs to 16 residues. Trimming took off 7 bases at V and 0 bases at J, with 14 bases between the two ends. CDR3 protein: CASGAGAGSGANVLTF. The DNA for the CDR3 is TGCGCCAGCGGAGCAGGGGCCGGCTCTGGGGCCAACGTCCTGACTTTC. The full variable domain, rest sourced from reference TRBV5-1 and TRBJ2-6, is KAGVTQTPRYLIKTRGQQVTLSCSPISGHRSVSWYQQTPGQGLQFLFEYFSETQRNKGNFPGRFSGRQFSNSRSEMNVSTLELGDSALYLCASGAGAGSGANVLTFGAGSRLTVL.

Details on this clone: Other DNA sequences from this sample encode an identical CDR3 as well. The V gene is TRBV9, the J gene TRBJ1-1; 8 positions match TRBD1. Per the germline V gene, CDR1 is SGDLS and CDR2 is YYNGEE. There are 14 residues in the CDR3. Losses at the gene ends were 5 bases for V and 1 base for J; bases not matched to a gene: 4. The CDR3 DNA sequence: TGTGCCAGCAGGGCCGGGACAGGGAACACTGAAGCTTTCTTT. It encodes CASRAGTGNTEAFF.

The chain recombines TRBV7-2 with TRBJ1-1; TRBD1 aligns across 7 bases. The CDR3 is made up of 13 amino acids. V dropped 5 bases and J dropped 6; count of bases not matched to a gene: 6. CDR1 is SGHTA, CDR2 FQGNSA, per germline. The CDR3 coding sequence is TGTGCCAGCAGCCGACAGGGTTGGCCTGAAGCTTTCTTT. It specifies CASSRQGWPEAFF.

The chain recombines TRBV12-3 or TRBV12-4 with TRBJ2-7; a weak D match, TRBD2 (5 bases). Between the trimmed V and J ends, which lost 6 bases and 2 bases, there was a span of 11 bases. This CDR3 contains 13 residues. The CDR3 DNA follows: TGTGCCAGCAGGGGCGGGCTAACCTACGAGCAGTACTTC. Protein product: CASRGGLTYEQYF.

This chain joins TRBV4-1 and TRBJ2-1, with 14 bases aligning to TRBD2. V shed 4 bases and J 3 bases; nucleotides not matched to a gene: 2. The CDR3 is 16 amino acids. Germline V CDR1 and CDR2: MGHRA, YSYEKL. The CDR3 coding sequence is TGCGCCAGCAGCCTGGGACTAGCGGGGGACTACAATGAGCAGTTCTTC. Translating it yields CASSLGLAGDYNEQFF.

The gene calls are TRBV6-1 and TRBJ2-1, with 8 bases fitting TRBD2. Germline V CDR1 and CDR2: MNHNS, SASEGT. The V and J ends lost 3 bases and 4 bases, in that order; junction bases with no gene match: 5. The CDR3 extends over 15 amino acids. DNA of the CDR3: TGTGCCAGCAGTGAGACGGCGGGGGGATACAATGAGCAGTTCTTC. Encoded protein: CASSETAGGYNEQFF.

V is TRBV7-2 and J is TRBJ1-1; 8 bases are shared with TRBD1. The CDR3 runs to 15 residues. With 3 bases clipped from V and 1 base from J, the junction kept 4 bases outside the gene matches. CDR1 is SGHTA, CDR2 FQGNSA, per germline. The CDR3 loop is CASSFDRGRNTEAFF. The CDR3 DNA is TGTGCCAGCAGCTTCGACAGGGGCCGGAACACTGAAGCTTTCTTT.

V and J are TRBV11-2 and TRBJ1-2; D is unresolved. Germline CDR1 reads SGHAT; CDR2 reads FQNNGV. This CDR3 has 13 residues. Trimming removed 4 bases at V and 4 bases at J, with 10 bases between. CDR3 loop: CASSSPGGYGYTF. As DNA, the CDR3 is TGTGCCAGCAGCTCGCCGGGTGGCTATGGCTACACCTTC.

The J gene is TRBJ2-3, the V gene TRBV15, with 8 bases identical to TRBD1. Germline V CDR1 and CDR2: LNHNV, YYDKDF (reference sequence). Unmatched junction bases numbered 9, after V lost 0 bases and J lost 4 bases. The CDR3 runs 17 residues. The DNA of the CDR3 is TGTGCCACCAGCAGAGATCAGGACAGGGTTGATTCAGATACGCAGTATTTT. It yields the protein CATSRDQDRVDSDTQYF.

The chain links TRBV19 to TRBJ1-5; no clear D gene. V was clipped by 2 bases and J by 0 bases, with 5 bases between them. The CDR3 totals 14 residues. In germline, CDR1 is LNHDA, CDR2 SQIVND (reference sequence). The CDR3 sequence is CASSITVSNQPQHF. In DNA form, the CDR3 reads TGTGCCAGTAGTATAACAGTTAGCAATCAGCCCCAGCATTTT. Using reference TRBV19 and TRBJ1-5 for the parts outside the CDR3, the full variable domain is DGGITQSPKYLFRKEGQNVTLSCEQNLNHDAMYWYRQDPGQGLRLIYYSQIVNDFQKGDIAEGYSVSREKKESFPLTVTSAQKNPTAFYLCASSITVSNQPQHFGDGTRLSIL.

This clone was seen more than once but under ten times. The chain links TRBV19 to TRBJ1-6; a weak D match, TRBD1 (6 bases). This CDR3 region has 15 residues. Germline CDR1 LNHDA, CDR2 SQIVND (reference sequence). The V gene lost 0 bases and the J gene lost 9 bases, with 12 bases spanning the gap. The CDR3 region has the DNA TGTGCCAGTAGTATAGACTCGACAGGTGCTTCACCCCTCCACTTT. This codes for CASSIDSTGASPLHF. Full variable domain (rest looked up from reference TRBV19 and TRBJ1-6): DGGITQSPKYLFRKEGQNVTLSCEQNLNHDAMYWYRQDPGQGLRLIYYSQIVNDFQKGDIAEGYSVSREKKESFPLTVTSAQKNPTAFYLCASSIDSTGASPLHFGNGTRLTVT.

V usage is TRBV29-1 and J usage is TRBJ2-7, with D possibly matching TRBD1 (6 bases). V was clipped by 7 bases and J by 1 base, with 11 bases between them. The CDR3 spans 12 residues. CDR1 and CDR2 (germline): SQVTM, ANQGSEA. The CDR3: CSAMTGSYEQYF. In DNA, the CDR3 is TGCAGCGCTATGACAGGATCCTACGAGCAGTACTTC.